Listed here are 8 T cell receptor beta chains from one sample, sequenced in a study of follicular helper T cells after annual influenza vaccination. The data were produced by immunoSEQ multiplex PCR, yet TCRdb's version contains in-frame clones alone and is incomplete. Seen here are 3,500 to 5,000 clones, roughly 86% observed once, and the top ten hold 0.87%. Specified time point: 2015-2016 season, 7 days after influenza vaccination. Sequenced here: CXCR5+ CD38- circulating T follicular helper cells from blood, sampled 7 days after influenza vaccination. Stated subset: circulating Tfh, non-naive CD4+CXCR5+PD-1+ (ICOS+CD38+ or ICOS-CD38-). These receptors were obtained from an adult who received the influenza vaccine.

This rearrangement joins TRBV25-1 to TRBJ1-1; possible D gene TRBD1, 5 bases. Trimming removed 3 bases at V and 6 bases at J, with 11 bases between. CDR1 MGHDK and CDR2 SYGVNS come from the germline V gene. The CDR3 runs to 13 residues. The CDR3 DNA reads as TGTGCCAGCAGTGAGGCCGGGGACCCTGAAGCTTTCTTT. Translating gives CASSEAGDPEAFF.

This chain connects TRBV9 to TRBJ2-2, with 10 bases lining up with TRBD2. The CDR3 totals 17 residues. Unmatched junction bases numbered 5, after V lost 2 bases and J lost 1 base. Germline V gives CDR1 SGDLS, CDR2 YYNGEE. The CDR3 region is CASSVQAGGMNTGELFF. In DNA, the CDR3 is TGTGCCAGCAGCGTCCAAGCGGGGGGGATGAACACCGGGGAGCTGTTTTTT.

V and J are TRBV29-1 and TRBJ2-1, with TRBD1 as a possible D gene (5 bases). The CDR3 covers 12 residues. Germline V gene sequence: CDR1 SQVTM, CDR2 ANQGSEA. Trimming removed 3 bases at V and 4 bases at J, with 7 bases between. The CDR3 nucleotides read TGCAGCGTTGACAGGGATTACAATGAGCAGTTCTTC. Its translation: CSVDRDYNEQFF.

The chain is built from TRBV7-8 and TRBJ1-4; no clear D gene. CDR1 and CDR2 (germline): SGHVS, FQNEAQ. Trimming cost V 5 bases and J 9 bases, with 16 bases left between them. The CDR3 is 14 amino acids. The DNA of the CDR3 is TGTGCCAGCAGCCCAAGTCTACCTCTAAAAAAACTGTTTTTT. Protein sequence: CASSPSLPLKKLFF.

The rearrangement uses TRBV6-5 and TRBJ2-5, with D unclear. The germline CDR1 and CDR2 sequences are MNHEY and SVGAGI. The V gene lost 8 bases and the J gene lost 5 bases, with 12 bases spanning the gap. The CDR3 extends over 12 amino acids. The CDR3 loop is CASGWLGETQYF. In DNA form, the CDR3 reads TGTGCCAGCGGATGGTTGGGGGAGACCCAGTACTTC.

This chain joins TRBV7-2 and TRBJ2-1, with TRBD2 matching 12 bases. The CDR3 is 16 residues long. V was clipped by 2 bases and J by 9 bases; unmatched bases: 8. Germline CDR1 is SGHTA and CDR2 is FQGNSA. The CDR3 is CASSLFASGGAGEQFF. The CDR3 nucleotides are TGTGCCAGCAGCTTATTCGCTAGCGGGGGGGCAGGTGAGCAGTTCTTC.

The chain uses TRBV7-8 and TRBJ2-7; 12 bases fit TRBD2. The CDR3 extends over 15 amino acids. V was pared by 2 bases and J by 5 bases, with 4 bases of the junction left unmatched. Germline V gene data show CDR1 as SGHVS and CDR2 as FQNEAQ. CDR3 sequence reads: CASSLSSGRADEQYF. CDR3 sequence (DNA): TGTGCCAGCAGCTTATCTAGCGGGAGGGCCGACGAGCAGTACTTC.

The chain carries TRBV4-2 and TRBJ1-4, with D unresolved. This CDR3 comprises 13 residues. Germline V gene lookup returns CDR1 LGHNA and CDR2 YNFKEQ. V was clipped by 8 bases and J by 5 bases, with 12 bases between them. In nucleotides, the CDR3 is TGTGCCAGCGCGGGGAGAGGGAATGAAAAACTGTTTTTT. It is translated as CASAGRGNEKLFF.